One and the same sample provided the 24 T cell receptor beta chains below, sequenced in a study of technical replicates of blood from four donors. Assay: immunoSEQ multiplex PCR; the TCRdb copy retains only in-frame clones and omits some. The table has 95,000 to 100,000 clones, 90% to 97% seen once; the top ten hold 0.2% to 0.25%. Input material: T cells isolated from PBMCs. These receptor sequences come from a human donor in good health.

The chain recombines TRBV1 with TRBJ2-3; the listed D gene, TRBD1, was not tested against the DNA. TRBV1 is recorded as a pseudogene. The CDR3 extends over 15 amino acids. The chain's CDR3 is CTSKVDRDAADTQYF. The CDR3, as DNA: TGCACCAGCAAGGTCGACAGGGATGCTGCAGATACGCAGTATTTT.

CDR3 bases: TGTGCCAGCAGGACAGGGCTTAATTCACCCCTCCACTTT. This codes for CASRTGLNSPLHF. The chain employs TRBV27 and TRBJ1-6, with 7 bases matching TRBD1. The CDR3 length is 13 residues. Germline CDR1 reads MNHEY; CDR2 reads SMNVEV (reference sequence). V lost 6 bases and J lost 6; bases outside the gene matches: 2.

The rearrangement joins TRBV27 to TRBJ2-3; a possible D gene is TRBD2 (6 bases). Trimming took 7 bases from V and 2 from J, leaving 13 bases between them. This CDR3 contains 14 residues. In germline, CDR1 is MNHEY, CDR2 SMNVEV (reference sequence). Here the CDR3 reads CASTGLASTDTQYF. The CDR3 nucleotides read TGTGCCAGCACGGGACTCGCCTCCACAGATACGCAGTATTTT.

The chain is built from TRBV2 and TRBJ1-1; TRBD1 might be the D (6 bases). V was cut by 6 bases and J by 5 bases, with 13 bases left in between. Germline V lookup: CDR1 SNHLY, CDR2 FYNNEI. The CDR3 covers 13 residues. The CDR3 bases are TGTGCCAGCAGATCGGACAGTCTGACTGAAGCTTTCTTT. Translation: CASRSDSLTEAFF.

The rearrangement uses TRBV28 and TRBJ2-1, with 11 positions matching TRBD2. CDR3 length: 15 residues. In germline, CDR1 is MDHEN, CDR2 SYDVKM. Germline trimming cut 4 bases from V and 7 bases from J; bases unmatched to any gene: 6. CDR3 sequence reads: CASSSLAGAGNEQFF. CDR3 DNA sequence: TGTGCCAGCAGTTCACTAGCGGGAGCTGGTAATGAGCAGTTCTTC. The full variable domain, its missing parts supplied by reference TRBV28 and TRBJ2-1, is DVKVTQSSRYLVKRTGEKVFLECVQDMDHENMFWYRQDPGLGLRLIYFSYDVKMKEKGDIPEGYSVSREKKERFSLILESASTNQTSMYLCASSSLAGAGNEQFFGPGTRLTVL.

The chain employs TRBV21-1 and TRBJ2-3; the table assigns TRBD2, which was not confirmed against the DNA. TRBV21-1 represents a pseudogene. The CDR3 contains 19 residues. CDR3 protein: CASSKRSLVREGSTDTQYF. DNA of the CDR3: TGTGCCAGCAGCAAACGTTCTCTGGTGAGGGAGGGAAGCACAGATACGCAGTATTTT.

The CDR3 reads CASSIMGRVSYNEQFF. CDR3 coding DNA: TGTGCCAGTAGTATAATGGGCAGGGTCTCCTACAATGAGCAGTTCTTC. The V and J genes are TRBV19 and TRBJ2-1; D possibly corresponds to TRBD1 (5 bases). Trimming cost V 2 bases and J 0 bases, with 11 bases left between them. Per germline, CDR1 LNHDA and CDR2 SQIVND (reference sequence). The CDR3 spans 16 residues.

The CDR3 region has the DNA TGTGCCAGCAGCCTCGGGACTAGAAGCCCTGCGCAGTATTTT. Translation: CASSLGTRSPAQYF. The rearrangement joins TRBV28 to TRBJ2-3; 8 nucleotides align to TRBD2. Germline loops: CDR1 MDHEN, CDR2 SYDVKM. The CDR3 is made up of 14 amino acids. Unmatched junction bases numbered 12, after V lost 6 bases and J lost 10 bases.

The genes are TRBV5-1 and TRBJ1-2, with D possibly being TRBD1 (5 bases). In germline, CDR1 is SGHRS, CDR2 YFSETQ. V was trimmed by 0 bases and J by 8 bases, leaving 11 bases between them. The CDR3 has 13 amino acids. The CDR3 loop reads CASSLEGVGGYTF. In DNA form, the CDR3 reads TGCGCCAGCAGCTTGGAAGGGGTTGGCGGCTACACCTTC.

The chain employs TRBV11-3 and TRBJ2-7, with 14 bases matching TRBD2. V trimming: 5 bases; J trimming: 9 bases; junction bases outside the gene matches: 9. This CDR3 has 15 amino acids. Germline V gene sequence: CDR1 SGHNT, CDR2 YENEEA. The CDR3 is CASSIYGTSGSSQYF. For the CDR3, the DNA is TGTGCCAGCAGCATTTACGGGACTAGCGGGAGCTCGCAGTACTTC.

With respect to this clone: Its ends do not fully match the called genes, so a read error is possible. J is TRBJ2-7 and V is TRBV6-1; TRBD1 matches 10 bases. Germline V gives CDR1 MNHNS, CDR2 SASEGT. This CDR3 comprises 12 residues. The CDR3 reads CACRQGATEQYF. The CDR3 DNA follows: TGTGCCTGCAGACAGGGGGCAACCGAGCAGTACTTC.

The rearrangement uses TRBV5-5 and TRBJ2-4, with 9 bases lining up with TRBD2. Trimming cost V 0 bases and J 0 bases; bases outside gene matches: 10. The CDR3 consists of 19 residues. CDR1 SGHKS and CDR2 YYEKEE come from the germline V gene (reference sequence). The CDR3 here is CASSLVLAGNALAKNIQYF. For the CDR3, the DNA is TGTGCCAGCAGCTTGGTACTAGCGGGTAACGCACTAGCCAAAAACATTCAGTACTTC.

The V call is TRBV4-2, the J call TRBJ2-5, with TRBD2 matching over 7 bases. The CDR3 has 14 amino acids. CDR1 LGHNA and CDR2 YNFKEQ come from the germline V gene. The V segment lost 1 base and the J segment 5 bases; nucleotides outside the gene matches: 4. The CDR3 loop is CASSQAGGGETQYF. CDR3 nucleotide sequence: TGTGCCAGCAGCCAAGCGGGGGGTGGGGAGACCCAGTACTTC.

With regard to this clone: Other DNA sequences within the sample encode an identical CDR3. The CDR3, as DNA: TGCGCCAGCAGTCTTGACAGCCCTACTTACGAGCAGTACTTC. It yields the protein CASSLDSPTYEQYF. The rearrangement joins TRBV5-1 to TRBJ2-7, with a weak D call TRBD1 (5 bases). The CDR3 runs to 14 residues. In germline, CDR1 is SGHRS, CDR2 YFSETQ. The ends were cut back, 5 bases at V and 4 bases at J, with 16 bases in the middle.

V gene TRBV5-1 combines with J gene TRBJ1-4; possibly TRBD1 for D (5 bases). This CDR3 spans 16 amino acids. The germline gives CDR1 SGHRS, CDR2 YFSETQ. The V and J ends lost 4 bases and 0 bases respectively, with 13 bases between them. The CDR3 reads CASSAQGGATNEKLFF. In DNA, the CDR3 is TGCGCCAGCAGCGCCCAAGGAGGGGCAACTAATGAAAAACTGTTTTTT.

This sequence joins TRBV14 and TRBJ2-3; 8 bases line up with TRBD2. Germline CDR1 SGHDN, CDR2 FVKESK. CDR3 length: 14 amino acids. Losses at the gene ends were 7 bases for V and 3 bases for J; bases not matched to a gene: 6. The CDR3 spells CASTPGGWTDTQYF. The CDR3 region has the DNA TGTGCCAGCACCCCGGGGGGGTGGACAGATACGCAGTATTTT.

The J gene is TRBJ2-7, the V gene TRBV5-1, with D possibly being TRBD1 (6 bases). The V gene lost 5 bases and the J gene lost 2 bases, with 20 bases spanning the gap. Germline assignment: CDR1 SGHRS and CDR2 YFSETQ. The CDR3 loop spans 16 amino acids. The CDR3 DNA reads TGCGCCAGCAGTCGAGCCAAGGGGGACATTGCCTACGAGCAGTACTTC. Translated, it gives CASSRAKGDIAYEQYF. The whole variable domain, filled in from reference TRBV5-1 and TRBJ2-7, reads KAGVTQTPRYLIKTRGQQVTLSCSPISGHRSVSWYQQTPGQGLQFLFEYFSETQRNKGNFPGRFSGRQFSNSRSEMNVSTLELGDSALYLCASSRAKGDIAYEQYFGPGTRLTVT.

The CDR3 protein is CAWRQQATNSYNEQFF. In DNA form, the CDR3 reads TGTGCCTGGAGGCAACAGGCAACGAACTCCTACAATGAGCAGTTCTTC. This chain uses TRBV30 with TRBJ2-1, with D maybe TRBD1 (5 bases). The V end was cut by 3 bases, the J end by 0 bases, with 15 bases between. CDR1 GTSNPN and CDR2 SVGIG come from the germline V gene (reference sequence). The CDR3 extends over 16 amino acids.

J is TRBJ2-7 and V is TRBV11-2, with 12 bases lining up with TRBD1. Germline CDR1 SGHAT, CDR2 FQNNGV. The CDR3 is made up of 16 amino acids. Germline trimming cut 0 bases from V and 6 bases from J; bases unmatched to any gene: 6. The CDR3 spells CASSLDLGTGGVEQYF. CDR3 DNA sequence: TGTGCCAGCAGCTTAGATCTGGGGACAGGGGGCGTCGAGCAGTACTTC.

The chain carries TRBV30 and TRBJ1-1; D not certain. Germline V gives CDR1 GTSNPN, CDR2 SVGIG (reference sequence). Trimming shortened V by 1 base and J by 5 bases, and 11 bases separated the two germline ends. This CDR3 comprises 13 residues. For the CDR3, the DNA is TGTGCCTGGAGTGAGACATCGGGGACTGAAGCTTTCTTT. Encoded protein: CAWSETSGTEAFF.

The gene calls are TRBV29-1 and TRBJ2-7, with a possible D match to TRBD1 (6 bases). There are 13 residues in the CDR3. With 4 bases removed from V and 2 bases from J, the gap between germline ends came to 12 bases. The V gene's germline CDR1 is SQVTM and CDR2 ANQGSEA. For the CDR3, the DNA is TGCAGCGTTGGACCCAGGGGCCCCTACGAGCAGTACTTC. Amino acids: CSVGPRGPYEQYF.

This CDR3 reads CASSPAEWQYF. Here the CDR3 DNA reads TGTGCCAGCAGTCCCGCGGAGTGGCAGTACTTC. The J gene is TRBJ2-7, the V gene TRBV6-5; D remains ambiguous. CDR3 length: 11 residues. CDR1 is MNHEY and CDR2 is SVGAGI in the germline V gene. Trimming took 5 bases from V and 9 from J, leaving 11 bases between them.

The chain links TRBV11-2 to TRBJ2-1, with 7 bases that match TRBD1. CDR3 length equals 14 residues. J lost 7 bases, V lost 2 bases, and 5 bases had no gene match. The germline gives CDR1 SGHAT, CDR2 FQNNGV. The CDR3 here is CASSLLRQGNEQFF. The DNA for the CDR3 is TGTGCCAGCAGCTTACTTCGACAGGGAAATGAGCAGTTCTTC.

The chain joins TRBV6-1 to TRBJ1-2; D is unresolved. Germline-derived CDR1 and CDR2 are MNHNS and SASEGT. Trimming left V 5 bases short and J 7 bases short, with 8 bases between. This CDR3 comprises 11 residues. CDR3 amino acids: CASSLTGGYTF. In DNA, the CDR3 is TGTGCCAGCAGTCTGACGGGTGGCTACACCTTC.